These T cell receptor beta chains were read from a single sample in a study of CD8+ T cells in alopecia areata. Sequencing was performed with immunoSEQ multiplex PCR; in TCRdb, only in-frame clones are kept and a portion is missing. The sample has some 170,000 clones, around three fifths seen once. The sample was CD4+ T cells sorted from blood, taken at week 0. The receptors come from a human donor with alopecia areata. Both conserved end residues are part of each CDR3. The D gene is left open where the match is weak. A row's size may be missing; if present it is once, few, many or a size class.

TRBD2	TRBV29-1	NA	TRBJ2-3	CSVEAGGRVADTQYF	TGCAGCGTTGAAGCTGGGGGGAGGGTCGCAGATACGCAGTATTTT
NA	TRBV6-5	NA	TRBJ2-3	CASSRRGADTDTQYF	TGTGCCAGCAGCCGCCGGGGGGCCGACACAGATACGCAGTATTTT
NA	TRBV29-1	NA	TRBJ2-3	CSVDRGRDTQYF	TGCAGCGTTGATAGAGGACGCGATACGCAGTATTTT
NA	TRBV9	NA	TRBJ1-4	CASSRDYKNEKLFF	TGTGCCAGCAGCCGAGACTATAAGAATGAAAAACTGTTTTTT
NA	TRBV4-1	NA	TRBJ1-1	CASSQMSGTEAFF	TGCGCCAGCAGCCAAATGTCAGGGACTGAAGCTTTCTTT
NA	TRBV7-8	few	TRBJ2-2	CASSLVGRPNTGELFF	TGTGCCAGCAGCTTAGTCGGCAGGCCGAACACCGGGGAGCTGTTTTTT
NA	TRBV9	once	TRBJ1-6	CASSGQGQLSPLHF	TGTGCCAGCAGCGGCCAAGGACAGCTTTCACCCCTCCACTTT
NA	TRBV4-1	NA	TRBJ2-7	CASSQDAGQYSYEQYF	TGCGCCAGCAGCCAAGATGCAGGACAGTACTCCTACGAGCAGTACTTC
NA	TRBV4-1	NA	TRBJ2-5	CASSPWGPSQETQYF	TGCGCCAGCAGCCCCTGGGGCCCCTCGCAAGAGACCCAGTACTTC
TRBD1	TRBV7-9	few	TRBJ2-5	CASSHGTGRETQYF	TGTGCCAGCAGCCACGGGACAGGGCGAGAGACCCAGTACTTC
TRBD1	TRBV5-1	once	TRBJ2-7	CASSLAPGTGDYEQYF	TGCGCCAGCAGCTTGGCCCCCGGGACAGGGGACTACGAGCAGTACTTC
NA	TRBV2	NA	TRBJ1-6	CASSELGQEGSPLHF	TGTGCCAGCAGTGAACTGGGACAAGAAGGATCACCCCTCCACTTT
NA	TRBV6-6	NA	TRBJ1-1	CASTQGLNRRAFF	TGTGCCAGCACCCAAGGGCTCAACCGACGCGCTTTCTTT
NA	TRBV7-3	once	TRBJ2-5	CASSKTGTQGETQYF	TGTGCCAGCAGCAAGACCGGGACCCAGGGAGAGACCCAGTACTTC
TRBD1	TRBV5-1	NA	TRBJ1-1	CASSGGTGVNTEAFF	TGCGCCAGCAGCGGGGGGACAGGAGTGAACACTGAAGCTTTCTTT
TRBD1	TRBV6-6	few	TRBJ2-7	CASIRQGESEQYF	TGTGCCAGCATAAGACAGGGGGAGTCCGAGCAGTACTTC
TRBD2	TRBV9	NA	TRBJ2-2	CASTLTAGGDTGELFF	TGTGCCAGCACCCTAACAGCGGGGGGAGACACCGGGGAGCTGTTTTTT
NA	TRBV30	NA	TRBJ1-1	CAWSRDNTEAFF	TGTGCCTGGAGCCGGGACAACACTGAAGCTTTCTTT
TRBD1	TRBV29-1	few	TRBJ1-1	CSVDQGGTEAFF	TGCAGCGTTGATCAGGGGGGGACTGAAGCTTTCTTT
NA	TRBV27	NA	TRBJ2-6	CASSPLGRTSGANVLTF	TGTGCCAGCAGTCCACTGGGACGGACCTCTGGGGCCAACGTCCTGACTTTC
NA	TRBV11-2	NA	TRBJ2-6	CASSNNGANVLTF	TGTGCCAGCTCTAATAATGGGGCCAACGTCCTGACTTTC
TRBD2	TRBV10-3	NA	TRBJ2-3	CAISIGTSGNTDTQYF	TGTGCCATCAGTATTGGGACTAGCGGAAACACAGATACGCAGTATTTT